This passage covers 27 T cell receptor beta chains from one sample sequenced in a study of high-grade serous ovarian cancer treatment subgroups. TCRdb's copy holds only in-frame clones and misses some; the assay was immunoSEQ multiplex PCR. Of around 30,000 clones listed, around 80% are singletons. Tumor samples were obtained before definitive surgery or chemotherapy. The material sequenced was tumor tissue. These receptors came from a human donor with high-grade serous ovarian cancer.

V is TRBV4-1 and J is TRBJ2-7, with 10 bases aligning to TRBD1. The V segment lost 1 base and the J segment 4 bases; nucleotides outside the gene matches: 4. CDR1 is MGHRA, CDR2 YSYEKL, per germline. The CDR3 consists of 15 residues. The CDR3 reads CASSQAAGQGYEQYF. CDR3 in DNA: TGCGCCAGCAGCCAAGCAGCGGGACAGGGGTACGAGCAGTACTTC.

This rearrangement joins TRBV19 to TRBJ2-7, with a weak D call TRBD2 (6 bases). Germline CDR1 is LNHDA and CDR2 is SQIVND (reference sequence). CDR3 length: 15 residues. V was pared by 3 bases and J by 4 bases, with 16 bases between. This CDR3 reads CASSMGGRRGYEQYF. In nucleotides, the CDR3 is TGTGCCAGTAGTATGGGTGGGAGGAGAGGTTACGAGCAGTACTTC.

The rearrangement joins TRBV19 to TRBJ1-1, with a tentative D call TRBD1 (5 bases). V was pared by 5 bases and J by 1 base, with 8 bases between. This CDR3 spans 13 amino acids. Germline V gene data show CDR1 as LNHDA and CDR2 as SQIVND (reference sequence). CDR3 coding DNA: TGTGCCAGTAGTGCAGGGTGGAACACTGAAGCTTTCTTT. It is translated as CASSAGWNTEAFF.

In nucleotides, the CDR3 is TGTGCCTGGAGGACCGGGACAGGGATCTCAGATACGCAGTATTTT. It codes for CAWRTGTGISDTQYF. The chain employs TRBV30 and TRBJ2-3; 9 bases map to TRBD1. This CDR3 is built from 15 residues. V dropped 3 bases and J dropped 4; count of bases not matched to a gene: 8. Per the germline V gene, CDR1 is GTSNPN and CDR2 is SVGIG (reference sequence).

This chain connects TRBV19 to TRBJ1-1; TRBD1 aligns across 7 bases. Germline V gene data show CDR1 as LNHDA and CDR2 as SQIVND (reference sequence). V lost 3 bases and J lost 5; bases outside the gene matches: 3. The CDR3 sequence is 13 residues long. The CDR3 DNA reads as TGTGCCAGTAGTATTAGCAGGGGGACTGAAGCTTTCTTT. Translation: CASSISRGTEAFF.

This clone was seen a handful of times. The chain uses TRBV7-2 and TRBJ2-7; D is possibly TRBD1 or TRBD2 (5 bases each). Trimming removed 6 bases from V and 0 bases from J, with 15 bases in between. CDR1 and CDR2 (germline): SGHTA, FQGNSA. The CDR3 runs to 15 residues. The CDR3 here is CASRRAGTLSYEQYF. CDR3 nucleotides: TGTGCCAGCAGACGGGCAGGGACCCTCTCCTACGAGCAGTACTTC.

The rearrangement joins TRBV2 to TRBJ2-5, with D perhaps TRBD1 (6 bases). Germline lookup yields CDR1 SNHLY and CDR2 FYNNEI. Trimming removed 5 bases at V and 4 bases at J, with 8 bases between. This CDR3 comprises 12 residues. CDR3 sequence: CASSPGAETQYF. CDR3 DNA: TGTGCCAGCAGTCCAGGGGCAGAGACCCAGTACTTC. The complete variable domain, with remaining parts taken from reference TRBV2 and TRBJ2-5, reads EPEVTQTPSHQVTQMGQEVILRCVPISNHLYFYWYRQILGQKVEFLVSFYNNEISEKSEIFDDQFSVERPDGSNFTLKIRSTKLEDSAMYFCASSPGAETQYFGPGTRLLVL.

This clone was detected a few times. The V call is TRBV7-9, the J call TRBJ1-2; D not resolved. Trimming removed 5 bases from V and 1 base from J, with 5 bases in between. This CDR3 is built from 12 residues. CDR1 is SEHNR, CDR2 FQNEAQ, per germline (reference sequence). The CDR3 is CASSNDNYGYTF. Written as DNA, the CDR3 is TGTGCCAGCAGCAACGATAACTATGGCTACACCTTC.

This clone appeared once. V usage is TRBV28 and J usage is TRBJ2-7; possibly TRBD1 or TRBD2 for D (7 bases each). Germline CDR1 reads MDHEN; CDR2 reads SYDVKM. V dropped 5 bases and J dropped 4 bases, with 18 bases sitting between them. The CDR3 has 15 amino acids. The DNA of the CDR3 is TGTGCCAGCAGTCCCCACCGGGGGGACAGATACGAGCAGTACTTC. This codes for CASSPHRGDRYEQYF.

This chain uses TRBV28 with TRBJ1-1; D unresolved. Trimming cost V 7 bases and J 0 bases, with 9 bases left between them. The CDR3 spans 13 residues. Germline V gene sequence: CDR1 MDHEN, CDR2 SYDVKM. DNA of the CDR3: TGTGCCAGCACCGAGCCGATGAACACTGAAGCTTTCTTT. Translation gives CASTEPMNTEAFF.

The CDR3 region has the DNA TGTGCCAGCAGTGGAGGGACTAGCGGATACGAGCAGTACTTC. It translates to CASSGGTSGYEQYF. The J gene is TRBJ2-7, the V gene TRBV2, with 11 bases lining up with TRBD2. V lost 4 bases and J lost 4; bases outside the gene matches: 3. Per germline, CDR1 SNHLY and CDR2 FYNNEI. This CDR3 region has 14 residues.

This rearrangement joins TRBV29-1 to TRBJ1-5, with no clear D. CDR3 length: 13 amino acids. Germline-derived CDR1 and CDR2 are SQVTM and ANQGSEA. V lost 4 bases and J lost 1, with 8 bases in between. CDR3 sequence: CSVAEVSNQPQHF. The CDR3, as DNA: TGCAGCGTTGCTGAAGTCAGCAATCAGCCCCAGCATTTT. Drawing the rest from reference TRBV29-1 and TRBJ1-5, the complete variable domain is SAVISQKPSRDICQRGTSLTIQCQVDSQVTMMFWYRQQPGQSLTLIATANQGSEATYESGFVIDKFPISRPNLTFSTLTVSNMSPEDSSIYLCSVAEVSNQPQHFGDGTRLSIL.

The rearrangement uses TRBV6-8 and TRBJ2-7; TRBD1 is a possible D gene (7 bases). V shed 4 bases and J shed 0 bases, with 25 bases lying between them. The CDR3 runs 19 residues. Germline assignment: CDR1 MNHGY and CDR2 SAAAGT. CDR3 in DNA: TGTGCCAGCAGTTCACCAAAGAGACCCGGGGGACAGTCCTCCTACGAGCAGTACTTC. Protein product: CASSSPKRPGGQSSYEQYF.

V and J are TRBV10-3 and TRBJ2-3, with D possibly being TRBD2 (5 bases). There are 15 residues in the CDR3. CDR1 and CDR2 (germline): ENHRY, SYGVKD. V was pared by 2 bases and J by 6 bases, with 15 bases between. The CDR3: CAISEASPPHDTQYF. In nucleotides, the CDR3 is TGTGCCATCAGTGAGGCTAGCCCTCCACACGATACGCAGTATTTT.

V and J are TRBV5-1 and TRBJ2-1, with 13 bases matching TRBD2. Germline loops: CDR1 SGHRS, CDR2 YFSETQ. The CDR3 runs 17 residues. The ends lost 3 bases at V and 3 bases at J; junction bases unmatched: 6. The CDR3 spells CASSYVGLAGVYNEQFF. In DNA form, the CDR3 reads TGCGCCAGCAGCTACGTCGGACTAGCGGGAGTCTACAATGAGCAGTTCTTC.

The chain employs TRBV6-1 and TRBJ2-7; D is perhaps TRBD1 or TRBD2 (5 bases each). With 7 bases removed from V and 7 bases from J, the gap between germline ends came to 14 bases. The CDR3 is made up of 12 amino acids. The V gene's germline CDR1 is MNHNS and CDR2 SASEGT. CDR3 loop: CASNLGPTEQYF. CDR3 nucleotide sequence: TGTGCCAGCAACCTGGGACCTACGGAGCAGTACTTC.

The V call is TRBV29-1, the J call TRBJ2-1; tentatively, D is TRBD2 (5 bases). This CDR3 contains 13 residues. V was trimmed by 3 bases and J by 6 bases, leaving 12 bases between them. CDR1 SQVTM and CDR2 ANQGSEA come from the germline V gene. The CDR3 DNA follows: TGCAGCGTTGATGAGACTAAGGCCAATGAGCAGTTCTTC. Protein sequence: CSVDETKANEQFF.

The chain is built from TRBV27 and TRBJ2-1; D perhaps matches TRBD2 (6 bases). Looked up from germline, CDR1 is MNHEY and CDR2 is SMNVEV (reference sequence). Trimming shortened V by 6 bases and J by 8 bases, and 20 bases separated the two germline ends. CDR3 size: 15 residues. Here the CDR3 reads CASRLIRERGDEQFF. In DNA, the CDR3 is TGTGCCAGCAGACTCATACGGGAGAGAGGAGATGAGCAGTTCTTC.

The chain has TRBV6-5 and TRBJ2-7; D possibly corresponds to TRBD1 (6 bases). V lost 4 bases and J lost 2, with 18 bases in between. Germline-derived CDR1 and CDR2 are MNHEY and SVGAGI. This CDR3 comprises 16 residues. CDR3 DNA: TGTGCCAGCAGTTTCGGACAGATATTCAACACCTACGAGCAGTACTTC. Translation: CASSFGQIFNTYEQYF.

The chain links TRBV10-1 to TRBJ2-7; 10 nucleotides agree with TRBD2. The CDR3 is 15 residues long. Germline CDR1 is WNHNN and CDR2 is SYGVQD (reference sequence). The junction had 3 bases not matched to a gene; V was cut back by 0 bases and J by 4 bases. CDR3 sequence (DNA): TGCGCCAGCAGTGAGTCGCTAGCGGGAGCGTACGAGCAGTACTTC. The encoded protein is CASSESLAGAYEQYF.

The chain links TRBV19 to TRBJ2-2; possibly TRBD1 for D (5 bases). There are 15 residues in the CDR3. Trimming shortened V by 7 bases and J by 3 bases, and 15 bases separated the two germline ends. Per germline, CDR1 LNHDA and CDR2 SQIVND (reference sequence). The CDR3 region has the DNA TGTGCCAGTACCAGCACCGGACACGACACCGGGGAGCTGTTTTTT. Translating gives CASTSTGHDTGELFF.

This clone showed up just a few times. The chain combines TRBV7-2 with TRBJ1-2; D is possibly TRBD1 (5 bases). V lost 1 base and J lost 2, with 11 bases in between. CDR1 is SGHTA, CDR2 FQGNSA, per germline. The CDR3 is 15 amino acids. CDR3 amino acids: CASSLGGTPNYGYTF. CDR3 DNA sequence: TGTGCCAGCAGCTTAGGTGGGACTCCAAACTATGGCTACACCTTC.

This clone was observed a handful of times. The chain recombines TRBV2 with TRBJ1-5, with 8 positions matching TRBD1. Germline assignment: CDR1 SNHLY and CDR2 FYNNEI. The CDR3 length is 15 residues. Trimming cost V 6 bases and J 1 base; bases outside gene matches: 5. The CDR3 DNA reads as TGTGCCAGCAGCGCGAGACAGGGGAGCAATCAGCCCCAGCATTTT. It specifies CASSARQGSNQPQHF.

The chain links TRBV25-1 to TRBJ2-7, with D hard to call. This CDR3 is 15 amino acids long. The germline V gene has CDR1 MGHDK and CDR2 SYGVNS. Trimming left V 3 bases short and J 3 bases short, with 15 bases between. CDR3 DNA sequence: TGTGCCAGCAGTGAGTTTAAAATAGGCAGCTACGAGCAGTACTTC. This encodes CASSEFKIGSYEQYF.

The chain is built from TRBV6-1 and TRBJ2-2; no definite D call. This CDR3 has 14 residues. Germline CDR1 reads MNHNS; CDR2 reads SASEGT. The V and J ends lost 2 bases and 8 bases respectively, with 12 bases between them. This CDR3 is CASSERPTTGELFF. Written as DNA, the CDR3 is TGTGCCAGCAGTGAAAGGCCCACCACAGGGGAGCTGTTTTTT.

The J gene is TRBJ2-1, the V gene TRBV7-9; 8 nucleotides line up with TRBD1. Trimming at V came to 5 bases and at J to 8 bases, leaving 5 bases not matched to a gene. The CDR3 sequence is 13 residues long. Germline V gene sequence: CDR1 SEHNR, CDR2 FQNEAQ (reference sequence). The CDR3 here is CASSHGQGHEQFF. The CDR3 nucleotides are TGTGCCAGCAGCCATGGACAGGGTCATGAGCAGTTCTTC.

This sequence joins TRBV9 and TRBJ2-7, with a weak D call TRBD1 (6 bases). Germline CDR1 SGDLS, CDR2 YYNGEE. V lost 3 bases to trimming and J lost 0 bases, with 10 bases between them. This CDR3 spans 14 amino acids. This CDR3 reads CASSAGTPSYEQYF. CDR3 in DNA: TGTGCCAGCAGCGCCGGGACACCCTCCTACGAGCAGTACTTC.